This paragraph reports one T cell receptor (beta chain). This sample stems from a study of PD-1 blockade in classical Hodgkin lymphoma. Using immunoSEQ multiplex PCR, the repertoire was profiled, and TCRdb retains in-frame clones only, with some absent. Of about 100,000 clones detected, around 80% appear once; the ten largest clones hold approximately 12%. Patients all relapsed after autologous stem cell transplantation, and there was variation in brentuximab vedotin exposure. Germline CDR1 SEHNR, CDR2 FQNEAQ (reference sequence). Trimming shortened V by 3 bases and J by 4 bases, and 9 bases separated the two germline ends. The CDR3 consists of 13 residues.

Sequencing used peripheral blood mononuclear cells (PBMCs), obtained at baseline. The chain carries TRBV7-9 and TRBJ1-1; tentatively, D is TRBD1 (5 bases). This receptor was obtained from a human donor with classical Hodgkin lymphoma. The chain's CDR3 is CASSFPGGTEAFF. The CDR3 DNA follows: TGTGCCAGCAGCTTCCCGGGGGGCACTGAAGCTTTCTTT. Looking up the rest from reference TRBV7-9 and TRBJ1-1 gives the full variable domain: DTGVSQNPRHKITKRGQNVTFRCDPISEHNRLYWYRQTLGQGPEFLTYFQNEAQLEKSRLLSDRFSAERPKGSFSTLEIQRTEQGDSAMYLCASSFPGGTEAFFGQGTRLTVV.